The present T cell receptor beta chain was sequenced within a study of cytomegalovirus exposure and HLA in healthy donors. The CDR3 totals 13 residues. Germline V gene lookup returns CDR1 SNHLY and CDR2 FYNNEI. J gave up 11 bases and V 4 bases, and 9 bases lay outside the gene matches. The PCR contained 60 Vbeta and 13 Jbeta primers. Measured with immunoSEQ multiplex PCR; TCRdb has only the in-frame clones, and not every one. The table lists more than 150,000 clones, about three quarters of them singletons. The clonotype was recovered from a man between 18 and 29 years old in good health and CMV-seronegative. The sequencing sample was made of PBMCs. The V and J genes are TRBV2 and TRBJ1-2, with 8 bases lining up with TRBD1. CDR3 loop: CASSGQGASGYTF. DNA of the CDR3: TGTGCCAGCAGTGGGCAGGGGGCGAGTGGGTACACCTTC.